This TCR beta chain comes out of a study of human T cells and chemical hapten exposure. Documented time point: pre-sensitization, week 0. Treatment in this sample: therapeutic diphenylcyclopropenone sensitization with weekly scalp DPC. With regard to this clonotype: Its antigen is not known.

Germline V gene sequence: CDR1 MNHEY, CDR2 SVGAGI. This CDR3 region has 16 residues. V lost 5 bases to trimming and J lost 0 bases, with 14 bases between them. Overall study findings and caveats: A positive correlation with patch test score was found for PT1 expanded TCR counts.

TCRdb itself ran the RACE reads through MiXCR, one entry per CDR3 protein. The table records under 300,000 distinct CDR3 sequences, roughly 8% of them present only once. The TCR comes from a man between 18 and 35 years old with alopecia areata. Some clones in this sample may be carry-over from other donors' samples. Sequencing used whole blood, obtained in connection with sensitization to the hapten diphenylcyclopropenone (DPC). V and J are TRBV6-5 and TRBJ2-1, with D tentatively TRBD1 (6 bases). The CDR3 loop reads CASSRFSGDSYNEQFF. The CDR3 DNA follows: TGTGCCAGCAGTAGGTTTTCAGGGGACTCCTACAATGAGCAGTTCTTC.